The 3 T cell receptor beta chains below all came from one sample that was sequenced in a study of response to subunit inactivated influenza vaccine. One entry per CDR3 protein, called by TCRdb with MiXCR from the RT-PCR reads. Among some 640,000 distinct CDR3 sequences, about 15% were seen once, and the ten largest hold 5.5% to 8%. The specimen was PBMCs from blood, collected about 14 days before vaccination. Source of these receptors: a middle-aged man who received an inactivated influenza vaccine.

This chain joins TRBV7-2 and TRBJ1-6; D is unresolved. V gave up 5 bases and J gave up 18 bases, with 20 bases separating them. The germline V gene encodes CDR1 SGHTA and CDR2 FQGNSA. The CDR3 loop spans 13 amino acids. CDR3 bases: TGTGCCAGCAGCCCCGAGCCATCCCGGCCCAACCACTTT. It encodes CASSPEPSRPNHF.

The CDR3 region has the DNA TGTGCCAGCAGTAGCGGACAGAAGAATCAGCCCCAGCATTTT. It translates to CASSSGQKNQPQHF. The chain recombines TRBV12-3 or TRBV12-4 with TRBJ1-5, with TRBD1 as a possible D gene (6 bases). The CDR3 covers 14 residues. The V end was cut by 5 bases, the J end by 4 bases, with 12 bases between.

The gene calls are TRBV5-1 and TRBJ2-2, with D perhaps matching TRBD2 (6 bases). Germline assignment: CDR1 SGHRS and CDR2 YFSETQ. The CDR3 covers 15 residues. The V and J ends lost 3 bases and 5 bases respectively, with 14 bases between them. The CDR3 loop is CASSSGLRRTGELFF. The CDR3 DNA is TGCGCCAGCAGCTCGGGACTTCGAAGGACCGGGGAGCTGTTTTTT.